This T cell receptor (beta chain) was documented in a study of Ad26.COV2.S vaccination and SARS-CoV-2 variants. Overall study context: Intramuscular Ad26.COV2.S at 5x10^10 or 1x10^11 viral particles.

Germline-derived CDR1 and CDR2 are MDHEN and SYDVKM. Trimming removed 3 bases at V and 9 bases at J, with 15 bases between. The CDR3 length is 14 residues. Only in-frame clones appear in the TCRdb table, and some are missing; sequencing was by immunoSEQ multiplex PCR. The table records approximately 300,000 clones, 85% of them present only once. Treatment meaning: roughly 20 received Ad26.COV2.S at low or high dose, single or two shots; about 5 received placebo; per-sample allocation not given. The samples were gathered on day 63 after the first injection of vaccine or placebo. The sequence was collected from a person between 18 and 65 years old who received the Ad26.COV2.S COVID-19 vaccine or a placebo. This chain links TRBV28 with TRBJ2-1; D unresolved. This specimen was peripheral blood, taken in a trial of Ad26.COV2.S vaccine versus placebo. Written as DNA, the CDR3 is TGTGCCAGCAGTTTGAGTAGCTGGGTCGGTGAGCAGTTCTTC. Protein: CASSLSSWVGEQFF.